This paragraph reports one TCR beta chain. Original data processing: It was from reference gene primer amplification that nucleated cell counts were estimated. Data came from immunoSEQ multiplex PCR; TCRdb stores just in-frame clones and leaves some out. V, J and clone size are taken as reported in that table, and D and trimming were inferred from the DNA itself. The table has 120,000 or so clones, around 91% seen once. This entry comes from a study of blood T cell repertoires in COVID-19. The wider study: Both acute and convalescent COVID-19 samples were obtained from the United States, Italy and Spain. T cells, B-cell-depleted T cells, or PBMCs supplied cDNA or gDNA.

Germline V lookup: CDR1 SGHNT, CDR2 YYREEE (reference sequence). V was clipped by 4 bases and J by 5 bases, with 12 bases between them. The CDR3 is 13 amino acids. The sequencing input was peripheral blood. The clonotype originates from a man between 70 and 80 years old with active or convalescent COVID-19. J is TRBJ1-2 and V is TRBV5-4; D ambiguous. CDR3 sequence (DNA): TGTGCCAGCAGCCCAGGAAACTCTTATGGCTACACCTTC. It translates to CASSPGNSYGYTF.